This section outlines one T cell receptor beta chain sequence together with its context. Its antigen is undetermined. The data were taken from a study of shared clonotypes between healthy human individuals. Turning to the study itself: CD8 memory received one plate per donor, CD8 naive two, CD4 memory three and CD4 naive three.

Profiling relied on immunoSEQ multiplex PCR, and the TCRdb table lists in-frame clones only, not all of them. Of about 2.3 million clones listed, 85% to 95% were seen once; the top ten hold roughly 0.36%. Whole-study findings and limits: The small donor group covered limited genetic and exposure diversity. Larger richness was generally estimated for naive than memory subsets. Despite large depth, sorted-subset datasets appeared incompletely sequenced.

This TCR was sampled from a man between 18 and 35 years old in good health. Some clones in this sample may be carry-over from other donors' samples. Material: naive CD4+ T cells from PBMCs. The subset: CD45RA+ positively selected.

CDR3 DNA sequence: TGTGCCAGCGGGGTAGGGGTGTATAGCACAGATACGCAGTATTTT. Its protein is CASGVGVYSTDTQYF. V gene TRBV11-2 combines with J gene TRBJ2-3; tentatively, D is TRBD1 (5 bases). V gave up 8 bases and J gave up 0 bases, with 15 bases separating them. The V gene's germline CDR1 is SGHAT and CDR2 FQNNGV. CDR3 length: 15 amino acids.